This is a list of T cell receptor beta chains from one sample in a study of T cell responses to AZD1222 COVID-19 vaccine. TCRdb's copy holds only in-frame clones and misses some; the assay was immunoSEQ multiplex PCR. The sample has 120,000 or so clones; over 75% are singletons. The specimen was peripheral blood, collected on day 0 of AZD1222 vaccination. The receptor set was obtained from an adult in good health. CDR3s include the opening cysteine and the closing phenylalanine or tryptophan. The order of the fields is J gene, D gene, V gene, clone size, CDR3 DNA, CDR3 protein. The D gene is left open where the match is weak. Clone size is given for some rows only: seen once, a few or many times, or a class if the clone is expanded.

TRBJ1-4,NA,TRBV6-5,NA,TGTGCCAGCAGAGGGTTATTGGGTGAAAAACTGTTTTTT,CASRGLLGEKLFF
TRBJ1-3,NA,TRBV28,few,TGTGCCAGCAGTTTAATTCAGGGGCCTGGAAACACCATATATTTT,CASSLIQGPGNTIYF
TRBJ2-1,TRBD2,TRBV28,NA,TGTGCCACCCAGCGGGAGGTTTACAATGAGCAGTTCTTC,CATQREVYNEQFF
TRBJ2-4,NA,TRBV11-2,NA,TGTGCCAGCAGCTTAGGGGGCGAGGGGGCCAAAAACATTCAGTACTTC,CASSLGGEGAKNIQYF
TRBJ1-2,NA,TRBV9,NA,TGTGCCAGCAGCGTCCAGGGTAACTATGGCTACACCTTC,CASSVQGNYGYTF
TRBJ1-5,NA,TRBV7-9,NA,TGTGCCACCAACGTCGCCGATAGCAATCAGCCCCAGCATTTT,CATNVADSNQPQHF
TRBJ2-7,NA,TRBV2,NA,TGTGCCAGCACCTCCGGGACGGCCCCCTACGAGCAGTACTTC,CASTSGTAPYEQYF
TRBJ2-5,NA,TRBV5-1,NA,TGCGCCAGCAGCTTGGCCGTTCAGGGGTGGGAGACCCAGTACTTC,CASSLAVQGWETQYF
TRBJ2-3,NA,TRBV29-1,NA,TGCAGCGTTGAATGGTCAGGGAGGATAACAGATACGCAGTATTTT,CSVEWSGRITDTQYF
TRBJ1-4,NA,TRBV5-1,NA,TGCGCCAGCAGCTTGGCCAGGGACCGCGAAAAACTGTTTTTT,CASSLARDREKLFF
TRBJ2-2,TRBD2,TRBV27,NA,TGTGCCAGCAGCCTGAGCGGGAGTTGGAACACCGGGGAGCTGTTTTTT,CASSLSGSWNTGELFF
TRBJ1-2,NA,TRBV29-1,NA,TGCAGCGTTGAAGATGGTGGGGCTTCTGGCTACACCTTC,CSVEDGGASGYTF
TRBJ1-2,TRBD1,TRBV28,NA,TGTGCCAGCAGTGAGCAGGGGGTGAGCGGCTACACCTTC,CASSEQGVSGYTF
TRBJ1-5,NA,TRBV6-2/TRBV6-3,NA,TGTGCCAGCAGTGGGCCTCAGCCCCAGCATTTT,CASSGPQPQHF
TRBJ2-1,NA,TRBV5-5,NA,TGTGCCAGCAGCCCAGGGGGAGCGGGAGTGGGTGAGCAGTTCTTC,CASSPGGAGVGEQFF